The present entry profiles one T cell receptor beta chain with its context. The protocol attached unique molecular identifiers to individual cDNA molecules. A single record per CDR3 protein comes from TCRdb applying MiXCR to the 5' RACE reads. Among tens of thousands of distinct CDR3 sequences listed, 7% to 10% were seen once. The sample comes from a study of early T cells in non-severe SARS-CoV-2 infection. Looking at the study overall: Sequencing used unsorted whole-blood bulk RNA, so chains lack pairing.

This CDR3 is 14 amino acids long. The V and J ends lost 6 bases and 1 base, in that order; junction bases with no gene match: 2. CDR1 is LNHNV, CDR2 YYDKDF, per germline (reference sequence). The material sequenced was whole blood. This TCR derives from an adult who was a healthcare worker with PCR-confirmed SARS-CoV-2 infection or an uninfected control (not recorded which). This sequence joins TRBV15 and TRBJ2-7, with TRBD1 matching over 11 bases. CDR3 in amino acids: CATSRDRGSYEQYF. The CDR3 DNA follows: TGTGCCACCAGTAGGGACAGGGGGTCCTACGAGCAGTACTTC. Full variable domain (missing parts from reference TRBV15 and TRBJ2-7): DAMVIQNPRYQVTQFGKPVTLSCSQTLNHNVMYWYQQKSSQAPKLLFHYYDKDFNNEADTPDNFQSRRPNTSFCFLDIRSPGLGDTAMYLCATSRDRGSYEQYFGPGTRLTVT.